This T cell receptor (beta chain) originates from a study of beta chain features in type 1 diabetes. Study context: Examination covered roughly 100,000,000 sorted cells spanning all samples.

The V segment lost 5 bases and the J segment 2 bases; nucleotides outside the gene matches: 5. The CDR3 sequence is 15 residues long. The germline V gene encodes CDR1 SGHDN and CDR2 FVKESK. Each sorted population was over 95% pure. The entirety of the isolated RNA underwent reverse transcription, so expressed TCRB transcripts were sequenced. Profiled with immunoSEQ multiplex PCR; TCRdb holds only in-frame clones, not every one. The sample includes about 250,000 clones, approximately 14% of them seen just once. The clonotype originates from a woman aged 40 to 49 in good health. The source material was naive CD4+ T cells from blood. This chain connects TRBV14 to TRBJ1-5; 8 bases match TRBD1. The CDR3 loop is CASSSRGLCNQPQHF. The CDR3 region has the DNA TGTGCCAGCAGCTCCAGGGGGCTGTGCAATCAGCCCCAGCATTTT.